Shown below are 4 T cell receptor beta chains from a single sample sequenced in a study of blood T cell repertoires in COVID-19 (dated by TCRdb to the early 2020s). Library prep was done by the immunoSEQ multiplex PCR assay. TCRdb took over this immuneACCESS table, retaining in-frame rearrangements with V and J assigned. Such tables are incomplete; in checked studies, under half of the missing clones stem from an unresolved V gene, and the remainder is unexplained. Within this sample are fewer than 55,000 clones, with roughly 89% of them counted one time only. Around 10% of the sample is held by the ten biggest clonotypes. The sequenced sample was peripheral blood. All receptors come from a man older than 75 with active or convalescent COVID-19.

This sequence joins TRBV20-1 and TRBJ2-3; 13 nucleotides agree with TRBD2. The CDR3 sequence is 18 residues long. The J segment lost 5 bases and the V segment lost 3 bases, leaving 14 bases of the junction unmatched. CDR1 is DFQATT, CDR2 SNEGSKA, per germline (reference sequence). The CDR3 spells CSASYITTSGRAVDTQYF. DNA of the CDR3: TGCAGTGCTAGTTACATTACCACTAGCGGGAGGGCGGTAGATACGCAGTATTTT.

This chain links TRBV7-3 with TRBJ2-3, with no clear D. The CDR3 sequence is 12 residues long. Per germline, CDR1 SGHTA and CDR2 FQGTGA. V lost 5 bases and J 1 base, leaving 4 bases between the germline ends. The CDR3 sequence: CASSRGTDTQYF. The CDR3, as DNA: TGTGCCAGCAGCCGGGGCACAGATACGCAGTATTTT.

The chain combines TRBV2 with TRBJ2-7; 9 nucleotides agree with TRBD2. The CDR3 is 14 residues long. Losses at the gene ends were 7 bases for V and 4 bases for J; bases not matched to a gene: 8. From germline, CDR1 is SNHLY and CDR2 FYNNEI. CDR3 bases: TGTGCCAGCACGTCCAGAGCGGGGGGTTACGAGCAGTACTTC. Translated: CASTSRAGGYEQYF. The full variable domain, its missing parts supplied by reference TRBV2 and TRBJ2-7, is EPEVTQTPSHQVTQMGQEVILRCVPISNHLYFYWYRQILGQKVEFLVSFYNNEISEKSEIFDDQFSVERPDGSNFTLKIRSTKLEDSAMYFCASTSRAGGYEQYFGPGTRLTVT.

V gene TRBV10-1 combines with J gene TRBJ1-1, with 7 bases that match TRBD1. CDR1 WNHNN and CDR2 SYGVQD come from the germline V gene (reference sequence). Trimming cost V 2 bases and J 7 bases; bases outside gene matches: 4. This CDR3 is built from 13 residues. In DNA form, the CDR3 reads TGCGCCAGCAGTGAGCCGCGGACAGGTGAAGCTTTCTTT. Translated, it gives CASSEPRTGEAFF.